This T cell receptor (beta chain) was sequenced in a study of T cell responses to AZD1222 COVID-19 vaccine. Study-wide context: Some second doses came at about 4 weeks and others at about 12 weeks; these were pooled.

Findings and limits, study-wide: A reported finding is that nearly half of spike-specific TCRs target unmutated variant regions. The donor group comprised mostly white British people and more females; the analysis possibly underestimated clonal diversity. It was only six AZD1222 recipients who were seropositive at baseline.

In germline, CDR1 is LNHDA, CDR2 SQIVND (reference sequence). Trimming cost V 3 bases and J 0 bases, with 6 bases left between them. CDR3 size: 14 residues. As to this clone: Antigen: not known.

Using immunoSEQ multiplex PCR, the repertoire was profiled, and TCRdb retains in-frame clones only, with some absent. The sample has 90,000 to 110,000 clones; 82% are singletons. Specimen: peripheral blood, collected on day 0 of AZD1222 vaccination. The chain has TRBV19 and TRBJ1-3, with D unclear. The receptor was derived from an adult in good health. The CDR3 DNA follows: TGTGCCAGTAGTATCGAGGGCTCTGGAAACACCATATATTTT. Amino acids: CASSIEGSGNTIYF.